What follows describes a single T cell receptor beta chain. This clonotype was seen many times. This clone's antigen is unknown. The record has no base qualities; no much larger clone is one base away. This sample is part of a study of response to subunit inactivated influenza vaccine (dated by TCRdb to 2017 to 2018). Notes on the research overall: To follow how T cells responded to a trivalent subunit inactivated influenza vaccine, the researchers relied on deep quantitative profiling of the T cell receptor repertoire. Results the study describes overall, beyond this receptor: According to the authors, only a limited number of new T cells may be recruited by each seasonal influenza vaccination.

Libraries came from RT-PCR. TCRdb shows the sequencer as Illumina HiSeq 2500. In TCRdb, the public reads were trimmed at Q25 with fastp and aligned with MiXCR, with productive beta chains retained. Entries that share a CDR3 protein sequence are merged under the most common genes and DNA. Here the sample has about 500,000 distinct CDR3 sequences; 16% occur a single time. The ten largest account for 3% to 3.5% of the sample. Trimming leaves V shorter by 3 bases and J shorter by 8 bases, with the junction holding 7 bases beyond the gene matches. The CDR3 starts with the cysteine, ends with the phenylalanine, and has 15 residues. Only the CDR3 DNA is retained, 45 bases long and in frame from the first base.

Sequenced material: CD4+ T cells sorted from PBMCs, taken approximately 25 months after vaccination. The source is a man aged 50 to 69 who received an inactivated influenza vaccine. Donor details come from another sample of the same person, matched by shared clones. The chain is made from TRBV12-3 or TRBV12-4 and TRBJ2-3; a stretch of 11 junction bases matches TRBD2. The sequence in DNA is TGTGCCAGCAGTTTCGTAGCGGGAGGGCCGGTTACGCAGTATTTT. The encoded protein is CASSFVAGGPVTQYF.